This T cell receptor (beta chain) was sequenced during a study of identical twins. Whole-study findings and limits: Rather than following the same donors, the conclusions depended on cross-sectional statistical analysis.

As for this clonotype: Its matching antigen is unknown.

This CDR3 is built from 15 residues. V lost 1 base and J 4 bases, leaving 10 bases between the germline ends. Germline lookup yields CDR1 SGHDN and CDR2 FVKESK. A universal primer site arose from template switching, and cDNA bore unique molecular identifiers. TCRdb itself ran the 5' RACE reads through MiXCR, one entry per CDR3 protein. Among around 570,000 distinct CDR3 sequences, just under 10% were seen once, and the ten largest hold 2.5% to 3.5%. The same sample was also studied in work on yellow fever vaccine responses in identical twins.

This sequence originates from a woman aged 18-30 years in good health. The material sequenced was PBMCs. The chain links TRBV14 to TRBJ2-2; no clear D. CDR3 sequence: CASSQVGRGTGELFF. In nucleotides, the CDR3 is TGTGCCAGCAGCCAAGTAGGCCGAGGCACCGGGGAGCTGTTTTTT.